This T cell receptor (beta chain) derives from a study of shared clonotypes between healthy human individuals. Study-level information: The study drew on two women and three men aged 18 to 49 as donors. General study results and limits: A limitation of the genetic and exposure-history diversity represented arose from few donors. Researchers sampled blood only, noting tissue repertoires likely differ.

Trimming left V 4 bases short and J 2 bases short, with 13 bases between. CDR1 is SGHNT and CDR2 is YYREEE in the germline V gene (reference sequence). This CDR3 contains 14 residues. A word on this clone: Its antigen is still unknown.

Libraries were prepared by immunoSEQ multiplex PCR; TCRdb keeps only in-frame clonotypes and omits some of them. The sample has approximately 470,000 clones; roughly 80% are singletons. What was sequenced was PBMCs. J is TRBJ2-7 and V is TRBV5-4; D may be TRBD1 (6 bases). This receptor was obtained from a woman in her 40s in good health. Some clones in this sample may be carry-over from other donors' samples. The CDR3 DNA reads TGTGCCAGCAGCCCCGAGGACAGAGCCTACGAGCAGTACTTC. It codes for CASSPEDRAYEQYF.